This T cell receptor (beta chain) was observed in a study of cytomegalovirus exposure and HLA in healthy donors. The wider study: About 200 million T cells yielded approximately 100 million unique TCR beta sequences, as an earlier analysis found. Findings and limits, study-wide: Some V segments, TRBV6-2 and TRBV6-3 among them, were indistinguishable and were therefore excluded.

With regard to this clone: What it recognizes is unknown.

Trimming stripped 2 bases from V and 10 bases from J, with 18 bases between. Germline-derived CDR1 and CDR2 are WNHNN and SYGVQD (reference sequence). CDR3 size: 15 residues. PCR involved 60 Vbeta and 13 Jbeta primers. The table came from immunoSEQ multiplex PCR; TCRdb's copy has only in-frame clones and leaves some out. The sample shows 100,000 to 130,000 clones, 73% of them seen only once. The rearrangement links TRBV10-1 to TRBJ2-1; D may be TRBD2 (5 bases). The sequenced sample consisted of PBMCs. The clonotype originates from a young man in good health and CMV-seronegative. CDR3 bases: TGCGCCAGCAGTGAGGCAGACCGACCCCCGGGGGAGCAGTTCTTC. Translated, it gives CASSEADRPPGEQFF.